This T cell receptor beta chain was captured by sequencing in a study of T cell responses to AZD1222 COVID-19 vaccine. Overall study findings and caveats: The donor cohort was predominantly white British with a female majority, and clonal diversity may have been underestimated.

This table comes from immunoSEQ multiplex PCR, and its TCRdb copy is limited to in-frame clones, with some not included. The sample includes about 100,000 clones, about 90% of them seen just once. Details on this clone: Its target is not known.

Doses given second, at about 4 or about 12 weeks, were pooled. The CDR3 totals 11 residues. V dropped 3 bases and J dropped 12 bases, with 9 bases sitting between them. The TCR comes from an adult who received the AZD1222 COVID-19 vaccine. This specimen consisted of peripheral blood, obtained 28 days after the second AZD1222 dose. This chain joins TRBV12-3 or TRBV12-4 and TRBJ2-1, with TRBD2 as a possible D gene (6 bases). Here the CDR3 DNA reads TGTGCCAGCAGTTTCCGGGACTGGCAGTTCTTC. It translates to CASSFRDWQFF.